This T cell receptor (beta chain) is from a study of molecular identifiers for immune sequencing clone quantification. Sorted naive CD8 T cells, 20,000 to 1,000,000, were sequenced from 10%, 30% or 50% RNA. In regard to this clonotype: Being one base from a much bigger clone, this may be a read error.

V lost 7 bases, J lost 0 bases, and 16 bases lay in between. From germline, CDR1 is SEHNR and CDR2 FQNEAQ (reference sequence). The CDR3 runs 17 residues. Previously published methods and listed TCR primers were used for the bulk TCR libraries. MiXCR, run by TCRdb on the PCR reads, gives a single entry per CDR3 protein. Here the sample spans around 470,000 distinct CDR3 sequences, about 25% being singletons. Source material: naive CD8+ T cells from blood, with Jurkat cell RNA spiked in. Subset of the sample: FACS-sorted CD8+CD4-CCR7+CD45RA+ naive T cells. The receptor's source is a human donor in good health. Some libraries in this study had Jurkat cell RNA spiked in. The chain is built from TRBV7-9 and TRBJ2-6; D gene uncertain. The chain's CDR3 is CASNSSVTSSGANVLTF. The CDR3 nucleotides are TGTGCCAGCAACTCTTCGGTAACCAGCTCTGGGGCCAACGTCCTGACTTTC.